This T cell receptor beta chain is drawn from a study of shared clonotypes between healthy human individuals. The ends lost 6 bases at V and 5 bases at J; junction bases unmatched: 11. The CDR3 extends over 17 amino acids. CDR1 LNHDA and CDR2 SQIVND come from the germline V gene (reference sequence). With regard to this clone: Its antigen is unidentified.

The data were produced by immunoSEQ multiplex PCR, yet TCRdb's version contains in-frame clones alone and is incomplete. The sample carries 1.6 million or so clones, about 96% recorded once. Study-level findings and limits: Richness estimates generally favored naive over memory subsets.

V usage is TRBV19 and J usage is TRBJ2-2; 11 nucleotides agree with TRBD2. This receptor was obtained from a man younger than 45 in good health. Sample: naive CD4+ T cells sorted from blood. Subset reported: CD45RA+ positively selected. CDR3 region: CASRMRLAGGGTGELFF. The CDR3 region has the DNA TGTGCCAGTAGGATGCGCCTAGCGGGAGGAGGTACCGGGGAGCTGTTTTTT.